The TCR beta chain under discussion was sequenced for a study of blood T cell repertoires in COVID-19. About the study: Sample material is recorded as cDNA or gDNA derived from T cells, B-cell-depleted T cells, or PBMCs.

Sequenced by immunoSEQ multiplex PCR; TCRdb stores in-frame clones only, minus some. The table shows about 150,000 clones, with 65% to 90% occurring only once. V was trimmed by 0 bases and J by 5 bases, leaving 13 bases between them. The CDR3 has 15 residues. Germline-derived CDR1 and CDR2 are SGHAT and FQNNGV. The gene calls are TRBV11-2 and TRBJ2-5; possibly TRBD1 for D (5 bases). The sequenced material came from peripheral blood. The TCR originated in a man aged 70 or older with acute or convalescent COVID-19. CDR3 protein: CASSLDGSGLETQYF. The CDR3 coding sequence is TGTGCCAGCAGCTTAGATGGATCAGGGCTCGAGACCCAGTACTTC.